What follows is one T cell receptor beta chain and its context. In its sample, this clonotype was seen many times. What antigen it recognizes has not been identified. Per-base quality was not reported, and no clone a single base away is much larger than it. This specimen belongs to a study of CD8 T cells in ankylosing spondylitis (dated by TCRdb to about 2017). Some background on the complete study: The study profiled T cell receptor beta repertoires in healthy donors and ankylosing spondylitis patients to find disease-linked TCR variants. The whole study cohort included 85 to 120 healthy donors and 20 to 30 ankylosing spondylitis patients. Peripheral blood was sampled, and synovial fluid was additionally collected from ankylosing spondylitis patients. What the work shows at the level of the full study, not this receptor alone: Some TCR beta motif variants had previously been reported in synovial fluid and blood of reactive arthritis patients, which suggested common disease-initiation mechanisms. The disease-linked clones showed a CD8+ phenotype and occurred at relatively low frequencies in peripheral blood. Blood from ankylosing spondylitis patients appeared to be characterized by a TCR beta motif composed of about eight highly homologous amino acid variants. According to the report, matched synovial fluid samples from ankylosing spondylitis patients were significantly enriched for the disease-linked clones.

TCRdb lists the instrument as Illumina HiSeq 2500. TCR beta libraries were prepared by quantitative 5'-RACE with molecular barcodes. The authors processed their data as follows. To identify disease-linked TCR variants, a new computational method was used, one built on a probabilistic model of VDJ rearrangement. TCRdb reran the public reads through fastp at Q25 and MiXCR, keeping productive beta chains. Duplicate CDR3 protein sequences are folded into a single record with the most common DNA and genes. Clone size and V and J calls follow TCRdb, not the original study. The sample data list 200,000 to 250,000 distinct CDR3 sequences, and around 10% of these were observed just once. Under 7% of the sample rests with the top ten. Sequenced material: blood, either unsorted or a sorted T cell fraction (not recorded which). This TCR was sampled from a male donor with ankylosing spondylitis or in good health (not recorded which).

CDR3 protein: CASSLVGGGAYNEQFF. The DNA sequence is given as TGTGCCAGCAGCTTAGTGGGTGGGGGAGCCTACAATGAGCAGTTCTTC. The chain couples TRBV7-8 to TRBJ2-1; the D call is possibly TRBD1 or TRBD2, each sharing 5 bases. The CDR3 runs 16 residues from the cysteine to the phenylalanine. This entry keeps only the CDR3 DNA: 48 bases, framed from base 1. V lost 1 base and J lost 2 bases; the stretch between them is 12 bases long. The germline V gene yields SGHVS for CDR1 and FQNEAQ for CDR2.